This T cell receptor (beta chain) was recovered during a study of T cell responses to AZD1222 COVID-19 vaccine. Study-wide findings and caveats: Of the AZD1222 recipients, only 5 to 7 were seropositive at baseline. Without day 14 samples, only post-peak T cell repertoires were studied. Researchers report vaccine-associated CD4 TCRs spanning spike, with dominance at 160-218 and 743-854.

V gave up 2 bases and J gave up 1 base; unmatched junction bases: 4. Germline V gene data show CDR1 as WNHNN and CDR2 as SYGVQD (reference sequence). The CDR3 is 15 residues long. The protocol was immunoSEQ multiplex PCR, while the TCRdb copy is restricted to in-frame clones and leaves out a portion. Of about 120,000 clones in the sample, approximately 91% were seen once. About this clone: As yet, its antigen is unknown.

The TCR comes from an adult in good health. J is TRBJ2-7 and V is TRBV10-1, with 8 positions matching TRBD1. Here the sequenced sample was peripheral blood, taken on day 0 of AZD1222 vaccination. The CDR3: CASSEKGQVSYEQYF. The CDR3 DNA sequence: TGCGCCAGCAGTGAGAAGGGACAGGTATCCTACGAGCAGTACTTC.